These T cell receptor beta chains were read from a single sample in a study of regulatory T cells in long-lasting Graves disease. From the multiplex PCR reads, TCRdb called clonotypes with MiXCR, one entry per CDR3 protein. The table shows hundreds of thousands of distinct CDR3 sequences, with under 20% occurring only once. These data were also filed under a second study, of T cells in Graves' hyperthyroidism and ophthalmopathy.

The sequences come from peripheral blood mononuclear cells (PBMCs), collected at new diagnosis, from a patient treated with antithyroid drugs. These receptors all come from a woman in her twenties or thirties with Graves disease. CDR3s include the opening cysteine and the closing phenylalanine or tryptophan. D genes are given only for firm matches. Size tells how often a clone was seen (once, few, many) or the class of an expanded clone, and some rows leave it out.

clone size,V gene,D gene,J gene,CDR3 DNA,CDR3 protein
.,TRBV28,.,TRBJ1-5,TGTGCCAGCATGGGCAGGGAAACCGGTCAGCCCCAGCATTTT,CASMGRETGQPQHF
many,TRBV10-3,.,TRBJ1-6,TGTGCCATCAGTGAGTCGGCGGGACGACTCTATAATTCACCCCTCCACTTT,CAISESAGRLYNSPLHF
many,TRBV6-1,.,TRBJ1-1,TGTGCCAGCAGTGACCTGGGGACACCTAAGAACACTGAAGCTTTCTTT,CASSDLGTPKNTEAFF
many,TRBV7-9,.,TRBJ1-5,TGTGCCAGCAGCAAGAGGGATCAGCCCCAGCATTTT,CASSKRDQPQHF
many,TRBV6-1,.,TRBJ2-5,TGTGCCAGCAGTCGCTCGGGCGAGACCCAGTACTTC,CASSRSGETQYF
.,TRBV18,.,TRBJ2-4,TGTGCCAGCTCACCGGCGGAGGCCAAAAACATTCAGTACTTC,CASSPAEAKNIQYF
.,TRBV28,.,TRBJ1-6,TGTGCCAGCAGCCCCCCCCGGGGGCTGGAGTCACCCCTCCACTTT,CASSPPRGLESPLHF
many,TRBV5-1,.,TRBJ1-2,TGCGCCAGCAGCTTGGGTGGTGGAGAGTGGGGCTACACCTTC,CASSLGGGEWGYTF
.,TRBV5-1,.,TRBJ2-3,TGCGCCAGCAGCTTGTGGGGGCCAGATACGCAGTATTTT,CASSLWGPDTQYF
many,TRBV30,.,TRBJ1-2,TGTGCCTGGAGTGTACAGCTCCGGGGCTACACCTTC,CAWSVQLRGYTF
.,TRBV27,.,TRBJ1-1,TGTGCCAGCAGTACGGGACACAGAGAAGCTTTCTTT,CASSTGHREAFF
.,TRBV27,.,TRBJ2-7,TGTGCCAGCAGTTTTGGGAGCGGAGACACCTACGAGCAGTACTTC,CASSFGSGDTYEQYF
few,TRBV10-3,.,TRBJ1-3,TGTGCCACCCAGCGATCTGGAAACACCATATATTTT,CATQRSGNTIYF
few,TRBV20-1,.,TRBJ2-5,TGCAGTGCAGGGTACAGATTCCAAGAGACCCAGTACTTC,CSAGYRFQETQYF
many,TRBV24-1,.,TRBJ2-2,TGTGCCACCAGTGAGCCGGACAGGACCGGGGGCACCGGGGAGCTGTTTTTT,CATSEPDRTGGTGELFF
.,TRBV9,TRBD2,TRBJ2-1,TGTGCCAGCAGCGTAGTAAGTAACCTAGCGGGAGCCAATGAGCAGTTCTTC,CASSVVSNLAGANEQFF
many,TRBV7-9,TRBD1,TRBJ2-5,TGTGCCAGCAGCGAAGGGACAGGGGTCTACCAAGAGACCCAGTACTTC,CASSEGTGVYQETQYF
few,TRBV7-9,TRBD1,TRBJ1-2,TGTGCCAGCAGCTTAATCGGAGTTGGTACGGCAGGGGGCTATGGCTACACCTTC,CASSLIGVGTAGGYGYTF
many,TRBV19,.,TRBJ1-5,TGTGCCAGTAGTCGGGACAATGGTAGCAATCAGCCCCAGCATTTT,CASSRDNGSNQPQHF
.,TRBV2,.,TRBJ1-4,TGTGCCAGCAGCCCCGGGACTGATAATGAAAAACTGTTTTTT,CASSPGTDNEKLFF
many,TRBV5-5,.,TRBJ1-2,TGTGCCAGCAGCCAAGCTCAAGAAGCTAACTATGGCTACACCTTC,CASSQAQEANYGYTF
.,TRBV6-5,.,TRBJ1-3,TGTGCCAGCAGTTCTGGCGGAGGTTTTTCTGGAAACACCATATATTTT,CASSSGGGFSGNTIYF
many,TRBV28,.,TRBJ2-1,TGTGCCAGCAGTTTACGCCCGGGGGCCCTCAATGAGCAGTTCTTC,CASSLRPGALNEQFF
.,TRBV30,TRBD1,TRBJ1-2,TGTGCCTGGGGGACAGTAACGGGCTACACCTTC,CAWGTVTGYTF
many,TRBV24-1,.,TRBJ2-7,TGTGCCACCAGTGATCCCCACGGGGGCTACGAGCAGTACTTC,CATSDPHGGYEQYF
many,TRBV6-2/TRBV6-3,.,TRBJ2-5,TGTGCCAGCAGTGGGAGCAGGACGAGTTGGGAAGAGACCCAGTACTTC,CASSGSRTSWEETQYF
many,TRBV19,TRBD2,TRBJ2-5,TGTGCCAGTAGTGAACAGCGGGAGTTAGAGACCCAGTACTTC,CASSEQRELETQYF
many,TRBV12-3/TRBV12-4,TRBD1,TRBJ1-3,TGTGCCAGCAGCACCGGGACAGGGACGCGGGGAAACACCATATATTTT,CASSTGTGTRGNTIYF
.,TRBV24-1,TRBD1,TRBJ1-3,TGTGCCACCAGTGATGGAGAGGGGACAGGGGCTGGAAACACCATATATTTT,CATSDGEGTGAGNTIYF
few,TRBV5-5,.,TRBJ1-1,TGTGCCAGCAGCTTGGGAGGGGGGCGTCTTGAAGCTTTCTTT,CASSLGGGRLEAFF
.,TRBV3-1,TRBD2,TRBJ2-7,TGTGCCAGCAGCCAATCCCCGGGACTAATGAACGAGCAGTACTTC,CASSQSPGLMNEQYF
.,TRBV12-3/TRBV12-4,TRBD1,TRBJ2-3,TGTGCCAGCTGGGACAGGGAAGGTCAGCCCCAGTATTTT,CASWDREGQPQYF
many,TRBV10-2,.,TRBJ2-7,TGCGCCAGCAGTGAGTATGTTTACGAGCAGTACTTC,CASSEYVYEQYF
many,TRBV28,TRBD1,TRBJ2-2,TGTGCCAGCAGCGATCGTCCGGGACAGGGAAACACCGGGGAGCTGTTTTTT,CASSDRPGQGNTGELFF
many,TRBV3-1,.,TRBJ2-1,TGTGCCAGCAGCCAAGGTGCGGGGAATGAGCAGTTCTTC,CASSQGAGNEQFF
few,TRBV5-1,.,TRBJ2-7,TGCGCCAGCAGCTTATATATCGGATACGAGCAGTACTTC,CASSLYIGYEQYF
many,TRBV2,.,TRBJ2-1,TGTGCCAGCGAAGCGGACTACAATGAGCAGTTCTTC,CASEADYNEQFF
.,TRBV19,.,TRBJ1-1,TGTGCCAGTAGTATAGAAAAGGGGAACACTGAAGCTTTCTTT,CASSIEKGNTEAFF
many,TRBV20-1,TRBD2,TRBJ2-3,TGCAGTGCCTCAGCGGCGGGAGCCACAGATACGCAGTATTTT,CSASAAGATDTQYF
many,TRBV27,TRBD2,TRBJ2-3,TGTGCCAGCAGTGTGGAGACTAGCGGGCGGACAGATACGCAGTATTTT,CASSVETSGRTDTQYF
.,TRBV20-1,.,TRBJ2-3,TGCAGTGCTAGCCACTCTCAGCGGGCGTACACAGATACGCAGTATTTT,CSASHSQRAYTDTQYF